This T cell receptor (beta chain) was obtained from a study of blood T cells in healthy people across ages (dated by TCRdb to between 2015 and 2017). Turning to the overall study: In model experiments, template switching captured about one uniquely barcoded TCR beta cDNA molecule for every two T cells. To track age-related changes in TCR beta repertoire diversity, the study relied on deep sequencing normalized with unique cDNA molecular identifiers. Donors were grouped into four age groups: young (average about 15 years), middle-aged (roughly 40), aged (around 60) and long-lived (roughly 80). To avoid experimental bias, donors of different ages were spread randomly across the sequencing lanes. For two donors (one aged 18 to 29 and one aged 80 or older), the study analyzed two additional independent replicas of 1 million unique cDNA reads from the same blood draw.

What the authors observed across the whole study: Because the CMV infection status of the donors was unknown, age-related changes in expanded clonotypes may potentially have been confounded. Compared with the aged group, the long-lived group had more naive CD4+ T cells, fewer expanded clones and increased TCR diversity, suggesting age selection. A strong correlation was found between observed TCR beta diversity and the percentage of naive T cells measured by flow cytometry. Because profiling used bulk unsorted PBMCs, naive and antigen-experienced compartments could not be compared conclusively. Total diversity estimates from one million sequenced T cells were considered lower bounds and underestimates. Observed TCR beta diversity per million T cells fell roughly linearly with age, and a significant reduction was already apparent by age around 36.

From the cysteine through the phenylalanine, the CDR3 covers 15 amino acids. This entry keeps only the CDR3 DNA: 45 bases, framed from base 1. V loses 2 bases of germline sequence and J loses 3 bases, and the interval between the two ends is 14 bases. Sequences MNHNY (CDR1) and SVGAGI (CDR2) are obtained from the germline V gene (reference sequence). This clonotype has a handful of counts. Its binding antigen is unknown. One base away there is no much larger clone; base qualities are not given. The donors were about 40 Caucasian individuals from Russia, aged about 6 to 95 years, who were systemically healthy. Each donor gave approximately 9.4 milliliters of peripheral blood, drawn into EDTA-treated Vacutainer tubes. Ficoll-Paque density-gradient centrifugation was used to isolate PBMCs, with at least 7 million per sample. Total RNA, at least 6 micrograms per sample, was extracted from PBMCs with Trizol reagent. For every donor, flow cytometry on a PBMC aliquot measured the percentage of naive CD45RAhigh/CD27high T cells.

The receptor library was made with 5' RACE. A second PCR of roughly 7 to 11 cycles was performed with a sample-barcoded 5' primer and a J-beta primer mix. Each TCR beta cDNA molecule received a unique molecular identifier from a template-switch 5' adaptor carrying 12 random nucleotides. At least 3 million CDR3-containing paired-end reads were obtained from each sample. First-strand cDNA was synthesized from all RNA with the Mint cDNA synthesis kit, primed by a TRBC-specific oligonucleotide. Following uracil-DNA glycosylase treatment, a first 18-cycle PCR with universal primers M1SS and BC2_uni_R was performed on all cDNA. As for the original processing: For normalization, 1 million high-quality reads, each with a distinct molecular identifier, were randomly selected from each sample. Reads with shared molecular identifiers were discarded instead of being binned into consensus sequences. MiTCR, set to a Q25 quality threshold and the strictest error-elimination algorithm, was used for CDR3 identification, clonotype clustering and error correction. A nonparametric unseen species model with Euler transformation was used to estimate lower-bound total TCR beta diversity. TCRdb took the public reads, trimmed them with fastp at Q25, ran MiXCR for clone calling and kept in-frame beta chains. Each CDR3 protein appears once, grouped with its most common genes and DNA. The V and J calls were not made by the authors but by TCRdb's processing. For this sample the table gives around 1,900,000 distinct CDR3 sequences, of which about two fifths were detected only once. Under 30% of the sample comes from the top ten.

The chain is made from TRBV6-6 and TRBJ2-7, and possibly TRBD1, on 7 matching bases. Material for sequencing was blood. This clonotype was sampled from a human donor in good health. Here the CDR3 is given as CASSYGGGGGYEQYF. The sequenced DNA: TGTGCCAGCAGTTACGGAGGAGGGGGCGGCTACGAGCAGTACTTC.